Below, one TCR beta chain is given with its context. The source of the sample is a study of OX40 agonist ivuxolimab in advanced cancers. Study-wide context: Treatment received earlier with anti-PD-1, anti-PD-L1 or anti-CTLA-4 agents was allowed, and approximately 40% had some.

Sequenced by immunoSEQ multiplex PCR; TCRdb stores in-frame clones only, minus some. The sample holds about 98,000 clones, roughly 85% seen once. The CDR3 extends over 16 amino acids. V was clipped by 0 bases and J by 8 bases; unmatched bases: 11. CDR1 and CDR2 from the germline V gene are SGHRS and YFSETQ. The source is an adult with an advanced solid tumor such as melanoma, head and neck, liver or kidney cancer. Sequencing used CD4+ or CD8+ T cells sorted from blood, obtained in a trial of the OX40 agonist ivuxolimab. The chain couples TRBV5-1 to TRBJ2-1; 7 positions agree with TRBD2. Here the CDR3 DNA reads TGCGCCAGCAGCTTGGTGGGGCTAGCGGTGCGGGATGAGCAGTTCTTC. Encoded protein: CASSLVGLAVRDEQFF.